The 26 T cell receptor beta chains below all came from one sample that was sequenced in a study of T cell repertoires in cytomegalovirus infection. TCRdb re-derived calls from the reads in MiXCR, one entry per CDR3 protein. The sample yields 290,000 or so distinct CDR3 sequences, approximately 10% seen once. Sequenced: PBMCs. The origin of the receptors is a human donor in good health (CMV status not recorded). Some clones in this sample may be carry-over from other donors' samples.

In its sample, this clonotype was seen many times. This chain uses TRBV28 with TRBJ1-2; 10 bases agree with TRBD1. Germline V gene sequence: CDR1 MDHEN, CDR2 SYDVKM. This CDR3 spans 16 amino acids. The J segment lost 8 bases and the V segment lost 7 bases, leaving 16 bases of the junction unmatched. The CDR3 DNA is TGTGCCAGCAACCCTATCTTTGACAGGGGGCACATCGGCTACACCTTC. The encoded protein is CASNPIFDRGHIGYTF.

In its sample, this clonotype was seen many times. The DNA for the CDR3 is TGTGCCATCAGTGATGCGGGGGGCCCCACCGGGGAGCTGTTTTTT. Protein sequence: CAISDAGGPTGELFF. The genes are TRBV10-3 and TRBJ2-2; 8 nucleotides line up with TRBD2. CDR1 and CDR2 from the germline V gene are ENHRY and SYGVKD. This CDR3 is 15 amino acids long. V shed 3 bases and J 4 bases; nucleotides not matched to a gene: 4.

In this sample, this clonotype turned up a few times. The rearrangement joins TRBV5-1 to TRBJ2-5, with D uncertain. CDR3 length: 14 amino acids. V was clipped by 3 bases and J by 2 bases, with 11 bases between them. CDR1 and CDR2 (germline): SGHRS, YFSETQ. The CDR3 bases are TGCGCCAGCAGCTGGGGTCTTCAGCAAGAGACCCAGTACTTC. Translation gives CASSWGLQQETQYF.

This clonotype was recorded at least ten times. This chain uses TRBV7-9 with TRBJ1-1; D perhaps matches TRBD1 (5 bases). The CDR3 is 14 residues long. V lost 5 bases to trimming and J lost 2 bases, with 12 bases between them. The germline gives CDR1 SEHNR, CDR2 FQNEAQ (reference sequence). The CDR3, as DNA: TGTGCCAGCAGCACGCAGGGTGGTAACACTGAAGCTTTCTTT. Amino acid sequence: CASSTQGGNTEAFF.

In this sample, this clonotype turned up many times. V gene TRBV28 combines with J gene TRBJ2-5; TRBD1 matches at 9 bases. The CDR3 contains 15 residues. With 9 bases clipped from V and 4 bases from J, the junction kept 12 bases outside the gene matches. The germline gives CDR1 MDHEN, CDR2 SYDVKM. The CDR3 DNA is TGTGCCAGTAGATCGGGACAGGGAGCTCGAGAGACCCAGTACTTC. This translates into CASRSGQGARETQYF. Complete variable domain (other parts from reference TRBV28 and TRBJ2-5): DVKVTQSSRYLVKRTGEKVFLECVQDMDHENMFWYRQDPGLGLRLIYFSYDVKMKEKGDIPEGYSVSREKKERFSLILESASTNQTSMYLCASRSGQGARETQYFGPGTRLLVL.

Comment on this clonotype: A read error may be the cause here, since a much bigger clone is one base away. The J gene is TRBJ1-4, the V gene TRBV29-1, with D tentatively TRBD1 (6 bases). In germline, CDR1 is SQVTM, CDR2 ANQGSEA. The CDR3 extends over 13 amino acids. CDR3 bases: TGCAGCGTTGGGAGCAGGGGTAGTGAAGAACTGTTTTTT. Protein sequence: CSVGSRGSEELFF.

This clonotype has a count of ten or more. The chain couples TRBV6-5 to TRBJ2-6, with D tentatively TRBD1 (5 bases). This CDR3 has 14 residues. Per germline, CDR1 MNHEY and CDR2 SVGAGI. V lost 10 bases and J 0 bases, leaving 10 bases between the germline ends. The CDR3 nucleotides are TGTGCCACCTTAGGACACTCTGGGGCCAACGTCCTGACTTTC. Amino acid sequence: CATLGHSGANVLTF.

This clonotype was recorded at least ten times. This rearrangement joins TRBV5-1 to TRBJ2-3; 7 nucleotides line up with TRBD1. Germline V gene sequence: CDR1 SGHRS, CDR2 YFSETQ. This CDR3 region has 15 residues. Unmatched junction bases numbered 5, after V lost 0 bases and J lost 4 bases. CDR3 amino acids: CASSLEGQVPDTQYF. CDR3 in DNA: TGCGCCAGCAGCTTGGAAGGACAGGTTCCAGATACGCAGTATTTT.

A few counts support this clonotype. The chain couples TRBV19 to TRBJ1-3; the match to TRBD1 covers 10 bases. The CDR3 is 17 residues long. Trimming at V came to 2 bases and at J to 0 bases, leaving 4 bases not matched to a gene. Germline CDR1 reads LNHDA; CDR2 reads SQIVND (reference sequence). CDR3 sequence (DNA): TGTGCCAGTAGTATACGGACAGGGGGGAGCTCTGGAAACACCATATATTTT. Its translation is CASSIRTGGSSGNTIYF.

This clonotype was seen repeatedly, ten times or more. The genes are TRBV19 and TRBJ1-5; D uncertain. CDR1 LNHDA and CDR2 SQIVND come from the germline V gene (reference sequence). CDR3 length equals 10 residues. V was trimmed by 7 bases and J by 4 bases, leaving 2 bases between them. CDR3 sequence reads: CASNNQPQHF. The CDR3 DNA sequence: TGTGCCAGTAATAATCAGCCCCAGCATTTT.

This clonotype has more than one count but fewer than ten. The V gene is TRBV10-3, the J gene TRBJ2-2; 9 bases are a match to TRBD2. After removal of 8 bases from V and 2 bases from J, the junction contained 6 bases not matched to a gene. Per the germline V gene, CDR1 is ENHRY and CDR2 is SYGVKD. The length of the CDR3 is 15 residues. For the CDR3, the DNA is TGTGCCATCCCATCTAGCGGGGCTAACACCGGGGAGCTGTTTTTT. Protein product: CAIPSSGANTGELFF.

Concerning this clonotype: A much bigger clone sits one base away, suggesting this may be a read error. The V call is TRBV6-4, the J call TRBJ1-1; D is possibly TRBD1 (5 bases). The CDR3 is 20 residues long. In germline, CDR1 is MRHNA, CDR2 SNTAGT. V was pared by 8 bases and J by 0 bases, with 31 bases between. The CDR3 loop reads CASAPGGFSTSYSMNTEAFF. CDR3 coding DNA: TGTGCCAGCGCCCCGGGGGGGTTCTCAACCTCGTACTCGATGAACACTGAAGCTTTCTTT.

This clonotype was counted a few times. This chain connects TRBV20-1 to TRBJ1-1; D is uncertain. The ends were cut back, 6 bases at V and 1 base at J, with 12 bases in the middle. The germline CDR1 and CDR2 sequences are DFQATT and SNEGSKA (reference sequence). The CDR3 length is 13 residues. CDR3 sequence reads: CSATPIGNTEAFF. Here the CDR3 DNA reads TGCAGTGCCACCCCCATAGGGAACACTGAAGCTTTCTTT.

Worth noting for this clonotype: This may be a read error: a much more frequent sequence differs by one nucleotide. V is TRBV29-1 and J is TRBJ2-7; a possible D gene is TRBD1 (6 bases). The CDR3 consists of 13 residues. CDR1 is SQVTM, CDR2 ANQGSEA, per germline. DNA of the CDR3: TGCAGCGCCGAGGGGACACAGACTTACGAGCGGTACTTC. Its protein product is CSAEGTQTYERYF.

The J gene is TRBJ1-2, the V gene TRBV29-1; D is unclear. Between the trimmed V and J ends, which lost 4 bases and 1 base, there was a span of 19 bases. The germline V gene has CDR1 SQVTM and CDR2 ANQGSEA. The CDR3 consists of 16 residues. The CDR3 DNA follows: TGCAGCGTTGTTTGGCTGGGCAGGAATTTTAACTATGGCTACACCTTC. Translated, it gives CSVVWLGRNFNYGYTF. Full variable domain (outside the CDR3, taken from reference TRBV29-1 and TRBJ1-2): SAVISQKPSRDICQRGTSLTIQCQVDSQVTMMFWYRQQPGQSLTLIATANQGSEATYESGFVIDKFPISRPNLTFSTLTVSNMSPEDSSIYLCSVVWLGRNFNYGYTFGSGTRLTVV.

This clonotype was seen many times. The chain recombines TRBV5-1 with TRBJ2-4, with 8 bases lining up with TRBD1. The CDR3 is 14 residues long. Per germline, CDR1 SGHRS and CDR2 YFSETQ. V shed 7 bases and J 7 bases; nucleotides not matched to a gene: 10. The CDR3 bases are TGCGCCAGCTATAAGTCGGACAGGGCGAACATTCAGTACTTC. It translates to CASYKSDRANIQYF. The whole variable domain, filled in from reference TRBV5-1 and TRBJ2-4, reads KAGVTQTPRYLIKTRGQQVTLSCSPISGHRSVSWYQQTPGQGLQFLFEYFSETQRNKGNFPGRFSGRQFSNSRSEMNVSTLELGDSALYLCASYKSDRANIQYFGAGTRLSVL.

As to this clonotype: A much larger clone sits a single nucleotide away, making a read error possible. The rearrangement joins TRBV6-6 to TRBJ1-3; 7 nucleotides line up with TRBD1. V lost 5 bases, J lost 1 base, and 8 bases stayed unmatched. Germline lookup yields CDR1 MNHNY and CDR2 SVGAGI (reference sequence). This CDR3 comprises 16 residues. For the CDR3, the DNA is TGTGCCAGCAGTACAGGGACAGCGGGATCTGGAAACACCATATATTTT. As protein: CASSTGTAGSGNTIYF.

In its sample, this clonotype was seen many times. CDR3 coding DNA: TGTGCCAGCAGCCCAGGGGGGGGAAGGGTCTACAATGAGCAGTTCTTC. Translation: CASSPGGGRVYNEQFF. V usage is TRBV7-2 and J usage is TRBJ2-1, with D tentatively TRBD1 or TRBD2 (7 bases each). The ends were cut back, 5 bases at V and 3 bases at J, with 17 bases in the middle. The CDR3 covers 16 residues. Germline CDR1 reads SGHTA; CDR2 reads FQGNSA.

Many counts were recorded for this clonotype. V gene TRBV7-9 combines with J gene TRBJ1-5; a possible D gene is TRBD1 (6 bases). CDR3 size: 16 residues. The germline V gene has CDR1 SEHNR and CDR2 FQNEAQ (reference sequence). V was trimmed by 1 base and J by 7 bases, leaving 17 bases between them. CDR3 in amino acids: CASSLEEGGARQPQHF. The CDR3, as DNA: TGTGCCAGCAGCTTAGAGGAAGGGGGGGCTAGGCAGCCCCAGCATTTT.

The chain couples TRBV29-1 to TRBJ2-1; TRBD2 matches at 14 bases. The CDR3 runs 17 residues. Germline V gene lookup returns CDR1 SQVTM and CDR2 ANQGSEA. Trimming cost V 6 bases and J 8 bases; bases outside gene matches: 15. The CDR3 nucleotides are TGCAGCGTCCCACACTCTCGACTAGCGGGGGGGCAAGATGAGCAGTTCTTC. This encodes CSVPHSRLAGGQDEQFF.

This clonotype came up a few times. The junction and the germline gene differ at one end; a read error may be behind it. The rearrangement joins TRBV9 to TRBJ2-1; no reliable D call. CDR3 length: 15 amino acids. CDR1 SGDLS and CDR2 YYNGEE come from the germline V gene. Here the CDR3 DNA reads TGTGTCAGCAGCGTAGTCGGAGCGTTCTACAATGAGCAGTTCTTC. Protein product: CVSSVVGAFYNEQFF.

This clonotype was detected a few times. This chain links TRBV18 with TRBJ2-7, with 7 bases that match TRBD2. Germline CDR1 is KGHSH and CDR2 is LQKENI. This CDR3 is built from 14 residues. V trimming: 0 bases; J trimming: 5 bases; junction bases outside the gene matches: 4. The CDR3 DNA sequence: TGTGCCAGCTCACCACCGGGAGGGAGCAACGAGCAGTACTTC. It specifies CASSPPGGSNEQYF.

This clonotype has a count of ten or more. This rearrangement joins TRBV28 to TRBJ2-5; tentatively, D is TRBD2 (6 bases). CDR3 length: 15 amino acids. V gave up 6 bases and J gave up 5 bases, with 19 bases separating them. Germline V gene sequence: CDR1 MDHEN, CDR2 SYDVKM. This CDR3 is CASSEPGLSRETQYF. The CDR3 nucleotides are TGTGCCAGCAGCGAACCCGGACTAAGCCGGGAGACCCAGTACTTC.

The rearrangement uses TRBV7-3 and TRBJ2-1; 10 nucleotides align to TRBD1. The germline V gene has CDR1 SGHTA and CDR2 FQGTGA. The CDR3 is made up of 17 amino acids. V lost 2 bases, J lost 8 bases, and 12 bases stayed unmatched. This chain's CDR3 is CASSLWGFGTGDDEQFF. In nucleotides, the CDR3 is TGTGCCAGCAGCTTATGGGGTTTTGGGACAGGGGACGATGAGCAGTTCTTC.

This clonotype has at least ten counts. The chain combines TRBV23-1 with TRBJ2-1, with D possibly TRBD1 on 5 matching bases. TRBV23-1 is filed as an ORF, its function uncertain. Trimming left V 0 bases short and J 8 bases short, with 11 bases between. There are 14 residues in the CDR3. The DNA of the CDR3 is TGCGCCAGCAGTCAATCTCCGGACATCTATGAGCAGTTCTTC. Amino acid sequence: CASSQSPDIYEQFF.

This clonotype was recorded a few times. The rearrangement uses TRBV6-1 and TRBJ2-3, with 8 bases identical to TRBD1. V shed 1 base, J shed 2 bases, and the junction held 8 bases outside the gene matches. The CDR3 has 17 amino acids. Germline V gene lookup returns CDR1 MNHNS and CDR2 SASEGT. In nucleotides, the CDR3 is TGTGCCAGCAGTGAAGGTTGGACAGGGATGCTCACAGATACGCAGTATTTT. This encodes CASSEGWTGMLTDTQYF.